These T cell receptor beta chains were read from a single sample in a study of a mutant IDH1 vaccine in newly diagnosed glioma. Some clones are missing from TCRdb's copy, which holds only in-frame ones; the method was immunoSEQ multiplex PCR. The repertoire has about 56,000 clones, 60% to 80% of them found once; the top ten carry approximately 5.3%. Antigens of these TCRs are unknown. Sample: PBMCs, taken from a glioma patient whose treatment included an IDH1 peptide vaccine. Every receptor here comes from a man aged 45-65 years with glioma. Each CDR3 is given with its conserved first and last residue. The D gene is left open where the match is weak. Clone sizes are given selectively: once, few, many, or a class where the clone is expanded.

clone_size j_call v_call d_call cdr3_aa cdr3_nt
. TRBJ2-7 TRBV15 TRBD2 CATSRDGVGGAYEQYF TGTGCCACCAGCAGAGATGGTGTCGGGGGGGCCTACGAGCAGTACTTC
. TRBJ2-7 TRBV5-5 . CASSLKWLLPNEQYF TGTGCCAGCAGCTTGAAATGGCTTCTTCCCAACGAGCAGTACTTC
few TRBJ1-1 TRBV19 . CASSIGGRNTEAFF TGTGCCAGTAGTATAGGGGGGCGGAACACTGAAGCTTTCTTT
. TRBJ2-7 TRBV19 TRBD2 CASSIGRHPSYEQYF TGTGCCAGTAGTATCGGGAGGCACCCCTCCTACGAGCAGTACTTC
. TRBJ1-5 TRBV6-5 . CASSPSSNQPQHF TGTGCCAGCAGCCCTTCGAGCAATCAGCCCCAGCATTTT
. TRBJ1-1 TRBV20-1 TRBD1 CRTQGGSEAFF TGCAGGACACAGGGGGGTTCTGAAGCTTTCTTT
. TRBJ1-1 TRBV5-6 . CASSVVTGTGAFF TGTGCCAGCAGCGTTGTTACAGGGACTGGAGCTTTCTTT
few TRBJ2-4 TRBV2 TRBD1 CASLETGLNIQYF TGTGCCAGCTTAGAGACAGGGTTAAACATTCAGTACTTC
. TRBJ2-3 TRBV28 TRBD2 CASRGRVSSDTQYF TGTGCCAGCAGGGGGAGGGTATCATCAGATACGCAGTATTTT
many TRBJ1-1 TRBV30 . CAWSVPVGTAFF TGTGCCTGGAGTGTTCCAGTCGGGACAGCTTTCTTT
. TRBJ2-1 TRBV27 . CASSLFRTVSPGDEQFF TGTGCCAGCAGTTTATTCCGGACAGTTTCCCCGGGGGATGAGCAGTTCTTC
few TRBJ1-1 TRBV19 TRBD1 CASSPIGTGNTEAFF TGTGCCAGTAGTCCCATTGGGACAGGGAACACTGAAGCTTTCTTT
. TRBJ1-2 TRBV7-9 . CASSLEGYGYTF TGTGCCAGCAGCTTAGAGGGATATGGCTACACCTTC
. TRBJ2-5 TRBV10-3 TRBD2 CAIRDSSGGAQETQYF TGTGCCATCAGGGACTCTAGCGGGGGGGCCCAAGAGACCCAGTACTTC
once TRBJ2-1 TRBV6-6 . CASSPDRSSYNEQFF TGTGCCAGCAGTCCTGACAGGAGCTCCTACAATGAGCAGTTCTTC
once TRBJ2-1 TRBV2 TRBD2 CASSDGGGNREQFF TGTGCCAGCAGTGATGGGGGGGGGAACCGGGAGCAGTTCTTC
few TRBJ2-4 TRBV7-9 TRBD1 CASSSGQGITKNIQYF TGTGCCAGCAGCTCGGGACAGGGGATAACCAAAAACATTCAGTACTTC
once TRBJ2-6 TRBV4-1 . CASSQASSGANVLTF TGCGCCAGCAGCCAAGCTTCTTCCGGGGCCAACGTCCTGACTTTC
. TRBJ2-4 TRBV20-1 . CSATPVDIQYF TGCAGTGCTACCCCGGTGGACATTCAGTACTTC
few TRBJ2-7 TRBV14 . CASRGLDSYEQYF TGTGCCAGCAGGGGTCTAGACTCCTACGAGCAGTACTTC
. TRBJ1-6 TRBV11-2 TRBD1 CASSFDGGTGTSPLHF TGTGCCAGCAGCTTCGATGGGGGGACAGGTACTTCACCCCTCCACTTT
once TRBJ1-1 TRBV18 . CASSANTEAFF TGTGCCAGCTCAGCCAACACTGAAGCTTTCTTT
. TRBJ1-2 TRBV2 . CASSARVGNYGYTF TGTGCCAGCAGTGCCCGGGTGGGAAACTATGGCTACACCTTC
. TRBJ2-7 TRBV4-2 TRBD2 CASSQEPTSGGRYEQYF TGTGCCAGCAGCCAAGAACCTACTAGCGGGGGACGCTACGAGCAGTACTTC